The 28 T cell receptor beta chains listed next were all sequenced from one sample in a study of blood T cell repertoires in COVID-19. Some clones are missing from TCRdb's copy, which holds only in-frame ones; the method was immunoSEQ multiplex PCR. The data show 120,000 or so clones, about 83% seen once. Sequences were obtained from peripheral blood. These TCRs come from a woman in her fifties or sixties with acute or convalescent COVID-19.

The chain employs TRBV5-6 and TRBJ2-5, with 10 bases identical to TRBD1. This CDR3 is 18 amino acids long. Germline assignment: CDR1 SGHDT and CDR2 YYEEEE. With V trimmed by 0 bases and J by 4 bases, 12 bases remained unmatched. This chain's CDR3 is CASSLVVSVTGGGETQYF. The CDR3 DNA follows: TGTGCCAGCAGCTTGGTAGTTTCTGTGACAGGGGGCGGAGAGACCCAGTACTTC.

The V gene is TRBV28, the J gene TRBJ1-1; 7 bases match TRBD1. The CDR3 runs to 14 residues. V lost 3 bases, J lost 11 bases, and 12 bases stayed unmatched. Germline values: CDR1 MDHEN, CDR2 SYDVKM. The CDR3 region is CASSFDRAVARAFF. In nucleotides, the CDR3 is TGTGCCAGCAGTTTTGACAGGGCTGTAGCTAGGGCTTTCTTT.

This chain uses TRBV19 with TRBJ2-1; TRBD2 matches 7 bases. This CDR3 spans 16 amino acids. In germline, CDR1 is LNHDA, CDR2 SQIVND (reference sequence). Losses at the gene ends were 3 bases for V and 2 bases for J; bases not matched to a gene: 7. CDR3 in amino acids: CASSMAGVTPYNEQFF. The CDR3 nucleotides read TGTGCCAGTAGTATGGCGGGAGTAACACCCTACAATGAGCAGTTCTTC.

This chain joins TRBV5-1 and TRBJ1-4; D gene ambiguous. Germline CDR1 is SGHRS and CDR2 is YFSETQ. CDR3 size: 16 residues. V dropped 0 bases and J dropped 6 bases, with 15 bases sitting between them. CDR3 DNA: TGCGCCAGCAGCTTGGATTCACAAGGAGGTGATGAAAAACTGTTTTTT. Its protein product is CASSLDSQGGDEKLFF.

This clone has a handful of counts. The chain couples TRBV27 to TRBJ2-1; possibly TRBD2 for D (6 bases). The V end lost 6 bases, the J end lost 4 bases, and 19 bases lay between the germline ends. The CDR3 extends over 16 amino acids. The germline CDR1 and CDR2 sequences are MNHEY and SMNVEV (reference sequence). The CDR3 DNA is TGTGCCAGCAGCTCGTCGGCAGGGAGGTCATACAATGAGCAGTTCTTC. This sequence encodes CASSSSAGRSYNEQFF.

The chain couples TRBV5-4 to TRBJ2-1, with 8 bases that match TRBD1. Germline CDR1 and CDR2: SGHNT and YYREEE (reference sequence). CDR3 length equals 19 residues. V trimming: 4 bases; J trimming: 7 bases; junction bases outside the gene matches: 22. The CDR3 nucleotides are TGTGCCAGCAGCGGAACGGGGACAGGTATGCGGTCTATCAGGAATGAGCAGTTCTTC. As protein: CASSGTGTGMRSIRNEQFF. Full variable domain (remainder filled in from reference TRBV5-4 and TRBJ2-1): ETGVTQSPTHLIKTRGQQVTLRCSSQSGHNTVSWYQQALGQGPQFIFQYYREEENGRGNFPPRFSGLQFPNYSSELNVNALELDDSALYLCASSGTGTGMRSIRNEQFFGPGTRLTVL.

This clone was seen a few times. The V gene is TRBV18, the J gene TRBJ1-1; D remains ambiguous. V was pared by 8 bases and J by 0 bases, with 16 bases between. The CDR3 consists of 15 residues. CDR1 is KGHSH, CDR2 LQKENI, per germline. This CDR3 is CASAILLTMNTEAFF. The CDR3 DNA is TGTGCCAGCGCAATTCTACTGACAATGAACACTGAAGCTTTCTTT.

V usage is TRBV2 and J usage is TRBJ2-7, with 9 bases aligning to TRBD2. V shed 7 bases and J 2 bases; nucleotides not matched to a gene: 12. Germline CDR1 SNHLY, CDR2 FYNNEI. The length of the CDR3 is 16 residues. The CDR3 spells CASTRKASGVTYEQYF. In DNA, the CDR3 is TGTGCCAGCACCCGAAAGGCTAGCGGGGTAACCTACGAGCAGTACTTC.

This chain connects TRBV6-1 to TRBJ1-6, with D uncertain. The CDR3 runs to 17 residues. Trimming pared 4 bases from V and 0 bases from J, leaving 13 bases between. CDR1 is MNHNS and CDR2 is SASEGT in the germline V gene. In DNA, the CDR3 is TGTGCCAGCAGTGCACCGGACTGGAGCTCCTATAATTCACCCCTCCACTTT. This sequence encodes CASSAPDWSSYNSPLHF.

The rearrangement links TRBV28 to TRBJ2-7; perhaps TRBD1 as D (5 bases). This CDR3 is built from 12 residues. V lost 6 bases and J 6 bases, leaving 12 bases between the germline ends. CDR1 is MDHEN, CDR2 SYDVKM, per germline. The CDR3 here is CASSTGVFEQYF. The CDR3 DNA follows: TGTGCCAGCAGCACAGGAGTATTCGAGCAGTACTTC.

The chain links TRBV4-1 to TRBJ2-2; 8 nucleotides agree with TRBD2. This CDR3 spans 15 amino acids. Trimming at V came to 8 bases and at J to 0 bases, leaving 5 bases not matched to a gene. Germline CDR1 reads MGHRA; CDR2 reads YSYEKL. The CDR3 region is CASGRTSPNTGELFF. The DNA of the CDR3 is TGCGCCAGCGGGAGGACTAGCCCGAACACCGGGGAGCTGTTTTTT.

The rearrangement uses TRBV24-1 and TRBJ2-5, with D uncertain. V lost 4 bases to trimming and J lost 5 bases, with 10 bases between them. CDR1 is KGHDR and CDR2 is SFDVKD in the germline V gene. The CDR3 totals 13 residues. The CDR3 DNA reads TGTGCCACCAGTGACCCTAATTTGGAGACCCAGTACTTC. This sequence encodes CATSDPNLETQYF.

The chain combines TRBV12-3 or TRBV12-4 with TRBJ1-2; TRBD1 matches at 9 bases. The CDR3 consists of 13 residues. V dropped 6 bases and J dropped 6; count of bases not matched to a gene: 5. In DNA form, the CDR3 reads TGTGCCAGCAGCCTGACAGGGGGTGATGGCTACACCTTC. This translates into CASSLTGGDGYTF.

The chain recombines TRBV10-3 with TRBJ2-3; D perhaps matches TRBD1 (6 bases). Germline assignment: CDR1 ENHRY and CDR2 SYGVKD. This CDR3 region has 17 residues. Trimming took 1 base from V and 0 from J, leaving 14 bases between them. DNA for the CDR3: TGTGCCATCAGTGAGTTGTTGAGGACAGCTAGCACAGATACGCAGTATTTT. Translation: CAISELLRTASTDTQYF.

This clone has a handful of counts. This rearrangement joins TRBV5-1 to TRBJ2-7; D gene unclear. The CDR3 sequence is 15 residues long. Per germline, CDR1 SGHRS and CDR2 YFSETQ. Trimming left V 0 bases short and J 3 bases short, with 13 bases between. The DNA for the CDR3 is TGCGCCAGCAGCTTGGAAGTTACCTCGGTCTACGAGCAGTACTTC. Residues: CASSLEVTSVYEQYF.

The V and J genes are TRBV6-2 or TRBV6-3 and TRBJ1-6; D gene uncertain. The CDR3 consists of 13 residues. Germline V lookup: CDR1 MNHEY, CDR2 SVGEGT. The V gene lost 2 bases and the J gene lost 9 bases, with 8 bases spanning the gap. CDR3 nucleotide sequence: TGTGCCAGCAGTTACGCCGGGAGTTCACCCCTCCACTTT. It encodes CASSYAGSSPLHF.

The table lists this clone with a count of one. The chain combines TRBV25-1 with TRBJ1-1, with D perhaps matching TRBD1 (5 bases). Germline assignment: CDR1 MGHDK and CDR2 SYGVNS. Trimming shortened V by 5 bases and J by 10 bases, and 14 bases separated the two germline ends. The CDR3 runs 12 residues. The CDR3 coding sequence is TGTGCCAGCAGTTCCTCATCCGGGGGAGCTTTCTTT. Its protein is CASSSSSGGAFF.

This chain joins TRBV7-2 and TRBJ1-1, with D unclear. V was shortened by 2 bases and J by 10 bases, with 11 bases between the two germline ends. The CDR3 is 12 residues long. The V gene's germline CDR1 is SGHTA and CDR2 FQGNSA. CDR3 nucleotides: TGTGCCAGCAGCTTACCCCCGTTGAGAGCTTTCTTT. Amino acid sequence: CASSLPPLRAFF.

The genes are TRBV5-4 and TRBJ2-1, with D maybe TRBD1 (5 bases). This CDR3 spans 12 amino acids. The germline gives CDR1 SGHNT, CDR2 YYREEE (reference sequence). V lost 3 bases and J lost 9, with 10 bases in between. Written as DNA, the CDR3 is TGTGCCAGCAGCTCAGGGTCTGGTGAGCAGTTCTTC. Translated, it gives CASSSGSGEQFF.

This clone showed up just once. The chain joins TRBV6-4 to TRBJ1-2, with TRBD1 matching over 7 bases. The CDR3 is made up of 12 amino acids. Germline CDR1 and CDR2: MRHNA and SNTAGT. V lost 10 bases, J lost 7 bases, and 9 bases stayed unmatched. This chain's CDR3 is CATRGGSGGYTF. CDR3 bases: TGTGCCACCAGGGGGGGGTCCGGTGGCTACACCTTC.

The rearrangement uses TRBV7-2 and TRBJ1-2; 9 bases fit TRBD1. The trim removed 5 bases at V and 6 bases at J, leaving 10 bases unmatched. The length of the CDR3 is 15 residues. Germline-derived CDR1 and CDR2 are SGHTA and FQGNSA. CDR3 region: CASSQGGQGTDGYTF. The CDR3 DNA is TGTGCCAGCAGCCAAGGGGGACAGGGCACGGATGGCTACACCTTC.

This rearrangement joins TRBV5-1 to TRBJ2-3, with 7 nucleotides matching TRBD1. CDR1 is SGHRS, CDR2 YFSETQ, per germline. The junction had 6 bases not matched to a gene; V was cut back by 3 bases and J by 2 bases. This CDR3 is 15 amino acids long. CDR3 sequence (DNA): TGCGCCAGCAGCTGGGACGGGACAGCCACAGATACGCAGTATTTT. This codes for CASSWDGTATDTQYF.

The gene calls are TRBV7-2 and TRBJ2-1; 8 nucleotides align to TRBD2. This CDR3 has 15 residues. Germline lookup yields CDR1 SGHTA and CDR2 FQGNSA. Unmatched junction bases numbered 10, after V lost 3 bases and J lost 9 bases. The CDR3 nucleotides are TGTGCCAGCAGCTTCAATGTCGGGGGGGCTTCTGAGCAGTTCTTC. It codes for CASSFNVGGASEQFF.

This clone showed up just once. The chain links TRBV6-6 to TRBJ1-1; TRBD1 matches 10 bases. Germline lookup yields CDR1 MNHNY and CDR2 SVGAGI (reference sequence). The CDR3 has 15 residues. J lost 5 bases, V lost 5 bases, and 8 bases had no gene match. The CDR3 reads CASSPWDRGETEAFF. CDR3 bases: TGTGCCAGCAGTCCTTGGGACAGGGGCGAAACTGAAGCTTTCTTT.

The V gene is TRBV3-1 (or the pseudogene TRBV3-2), the J gene TRBJ2-3; 14 positions match TRBD2. Trimming cost V 5 bases and J 8 bases; bases outside gene matches: 3. This CDR3 region has 14 residues. Germline CDR1 LGHDT, CDR2 YNNKEL (reference sequence). The CDR3 sequence: CASSSGTSGGTQYF. In DNA form, the CDR3 reads TGTGCCAGCAGCTCCGGGACTAGCGGGGGTACGCAGTATTTT.

The chain employs TRBV5-1 and TRBJ1-2; possibly TRBD1 for D (6 bases). The CDR3 runs to 13 residues. V shed 5 bases and J shed 8 bases, with 16 bases lying between them. Germline CDR1 SGHRS, CDR2 YFSETQ. CDR3: CASRKEYGGGYTF. The CDR3 coding sequence is TGCGCCAGCAGAAAAGAATATGGGGGCGGCTACACCTTC.

The rearrangement joins TRBV24-1 to TRBJ1-2, with TRBD1 as a possible D gene (6 bases). CDR1 and CDR2 from the germline V gene are KGHDR and SFDVKD. The CDR3 is made up of 14 amino acids. The V end lost 4 bases, the J end lost 1 base, and 9 bases lay between the germline ends. The CDR3: CATSDPDSNYGYTF. The CDR3 DNA is TGTGCCACCAGTGACCCGGACAGTAACTATGGCTACACCTTC.

This chain connects TRBV24-1 to TRBJ1-1; D gene unclear. Germline assignment: CDR1 KGHDR and CDR2 SFDVKD. The CDR3 is made up of 13 amino acids. Trimming took 7 bases from V and 11 from J, leaving 19 bases between them. The DNA of the CDR3 is TGTGCCACCAGCACTCCCTCCCCGGTCGTGGCTTTCTTT. Translation: CATSTPSPVVAFF.